Each of the 27 T cell receptor beta chains below was sequenced from the same sample in a study of blood T cell repertoires in COVID-19. The table came from immunoSEQ multiplex PCR; TCRdb's copy has only in-frame clones and leaves some out. The repertoire holds 130,000 or so clones, with approximately 84% as singletons. Sequenced sample: peripheral blood. The source is a woman between 45 and 65 years old who had recovered from COVID-19.

The chain combines TRBV6-5 with TRBJ1-1; TRBD1 agrees at 8 bases. The CDR3 runs 10 residues. The trim removed 8 bases at V and 10 bases at J, leaving 3 bases unmatched. CDR1 and CDR2 from the germline V gene are MNHEY and SVGAGI. The CDR3 DNA follows: TGTGCCAGCGGAACAGGGGGAGCTTTCTTT. Protein sequence: CASGTGGAFF.

The chain combines TRBV9 with TRBJ1-1, with a possible D match to TRBD1 (5 bases). The CDR3 loop spans 16 amino acids. Germline V gene data show CDR1 as SGDLS and CDR2 as YYNGEE. V was clipped by 1 base and J by 1 base, with 14 bases between them. The CDR3 loop reads CASSVSTGGANTEAFF. CDR3 in DNA: TGTGCCAGCAGCGTATCAACCGGGGGAGCGAACACTGAAGCTTTCTTT.

V usage is TRBV9 and J usage is TRBJ1-1; no firm D call. Germline-derived CDR1 and CDR2 are SGDLS and YYNGEE. The CDR3 is made up of 17 amino acids. V was pared by 2 bases and J by 5 bases, with 22 bases between. The CDR3: CASSVTPGMATGTEAFF. The CDR3 bases are TGTGCCAGCAGCGTCACCCCCGGGATGGCCACCGGGACTGAAGCTTTCTTT.

The V gene is TRBV2, the J gene TRBJ1-1, with a weak D call TRBD1 (5 bases). CDR1 SNHLY and CDR2 FYNNEI come from the germline V gene. The CDR3 runs 14 residues. V lost 6 bases, J lost 0 bases, and 11 bases lay in between. The CDR3 protein is CASSLGGMNTEAFF. CDR3 nucleotide sequence: TGTGCCAGCAGCCTCGGGGGGATGAACACTGAAGCTTTCTTT.

The V call is TRBV7-9, the J call TRBJ2-2, with a weak D call TRBD2 (5 bases). Germline V gene lookup returns CDR1 SEHNR and CDR2 FQNEAQ (reference sequence). This CDR3 has 13 residues. Trimming removed 2 bases from V and 8 bases from J, with 9 bases in between. CDR3 in DNA: TGTGCCAGCAGCTTACTGGAGGAGGGGGAGCTGTTTTTT. It specifies CASSLLEEGELFF.

The V gene is TRBV12-3 or TRBV12-4, the J gene TRBJ1-2; D call uncertain. V shed 5 bases and J shed 8 bases, with 12 bases lying between them. The CDR3 sequence is 12 residues long. For the CDR3, the DNA is TGTGCCAGCAGTCGTGGCGGAGAAGGCTACACCTTC. Amino acid sequence: CASSRGGEGYTF.

This rearrangement joins TRBV6-6 to TRBJ1-2, with D tentatively TRBD1 (5 bases). CDR3 length: 13 residues. Germline assignment: CDR1 MNHNY and CDR2 SVGAGI (reference sequence). V lost 7 bases and J 3 bases, leaving 12 bases between the germline ends. The CDR3, as DNA: TGTGCCAGCAACACCGGGGGGGACTATGGCTACACCTTC. It specifies CASNTGGDYGYTF.

V and J are TRBV30 and TRBJ2-7, with D hard to call. The length of the CDR3 is 15 residues. The germline V and J ends were trimmed by 2 bases and 0 bases, with 14 bases remaining between them. The germline gives CDR1 GTSNPN, CDR2 SVGIG (reference sequence). CDR3 in amino acids: CAWSPLARSSYEQYF. The CDR3 nucleotides are TGTGCCTGGAGTCCCCTTGCTAGGAGCTCCTACGAGCAGTACTTC.

The rearrangement links TRBV7-2 to TRBJ1-1; D uncertain. Germline lookup yields CDR1 SGHTA and CDR2 FQGNSA. This CDR3 is built from 15 residues. The V gene lost 4 bases and the J gene lost 0 bases, with 12 bases spanning the gap. CDR3 sequence (DNA): TGTGCCAGCAGCTCAGCACTAGTTATGAACACTGAAGCTTTCTTT. It specifies CASSSALVMNTEAFF.

The chain employs TRBV19 and TRBJ1-2; D is ambiguous. From germline, CDR1 is LNHDA and CDR2 SQIVND (reference sequence). Trimming shortened V by 5 bases and J by 6 bases, and 19 bases separated the two germline ends. There are 15 residues in the CDR3. The DNA of the CDR3 is TGTGCCAGTAGTTCGCCCGGGGAGGGCGCCAATGGCTACACCTTC. Protein: CASSSPGEGANGYTF.

The chain couples TRBV2 to TRBJ2-5; 11 bases map to TRBD2. The CDR3 is made up of 14 amino acids. The V gene's germline CDR1 is SNHLY and CDR2 FYNNEI. J was trimmed by 7 bases and V by 6 bases; bases with no gene match: 7. This chain's CDR3 is CASRWGTSGGTQYF. Written as DNA, the CDR3 is TGTGCCAGCAGATGGGGGACTAGCGGTGGGACCCAGTACTTC.

The CDR3 DNA sequence: TGTGCCACCTCCCGGGACAGCTCCTACAATGAGCAGTTCTTC. Amino acids: CATSRDSSYNEQFF. This rearrangement joins TRBV6-5 to TRBJ2-1; 7 bases map to TRBD1. This CDR3 region has 14 residues. J lost 0 bases, V lost 10 bases, and 6 bases had no gene match. Per germline, CDR1 MNHEY and CDR2 SVGAGI.

The chain links TRBV9 to TRBJ2-1, with 10 nucleotides matching TRBD2. Germline CDR1 is SGDLS and CDR2 is YYNGEE. CDR3 length: 15 amino acids. V lost 0 bases and J lost 8; bases outside the gene matches: 5. The CDR3 loop reads CASSVVASGGDEQFF. DNA for the CDR3: TGTGCCAGCAGCGTAGTGGCTAGCGGGGGCGATGAGCAGTTCTTC.

The chain joins TRBV15 to TRBJ1-2, with D perhaps matching TRBD1 (5 bases). V shed 5 bases and J shed 4 bases, with 17 bases lying between them. Per germline, CDR1 LNHNV and CDR2 YYDKDF (reference sequence). The CDR3 contains 15 residues. The CDR3 sequence is CATSADTRRGYGYTF. In DNA, the CDR3 is TGTGCCACCAGCGCGGACACCCGGAGGGGCTATGGCTACACCTTC.

This chain connects TRBV11-2 to TRBJ1-4, with 7 bases aligning to TRBD1. Losses at the gene ends were 4 bases for V and 12 bases for J; bases not matched to a gene: 8. CDR1 SGHAT and CDR2 FQNNGV come from the germline V gene. The CDR3 is made up of 13 amino acids. The CDR3 coding sequence is TGTGCCAGCAGCTCACAGCGACAGGGCCAACTGTTTTTT. Its protein is CASSSQRQGQLFF.

The rearrangement uses TRBV18 and TRBJ2-3; 7 positions agree with TRBD2. After removal of 1 base from V and 0 bases from J, the junction contained 7 bases not matched to a gene. Germline CDR1 KGHSH, CDR2 LQKENI. The CDR3 covers 17 residues. Written as DNA, the CDR3 is TGTGCCAGCTCACCACTCTCCACTAGCGCGAGCACAGATACGCAGTATTTT. Amino acid sequence: CASSPLSTSASTDTQYF.

This chain joins TRBV7-3 and TRBJ2-1, with a possible D match to TRBD2 (6 bases). Trimming removed 1 base at V and 5 bases at J, with 12 bases between. Germline V CDR1 and CDR2: SGHTA, FQGTGA. The CDR3 sequence is 15 residues long. The chain's CDR3 is CASSLMGGTNNEQFF. CDR3 DNA: TGTGCCAGCAGCTTAATGGGGGGAACCAACAATGAGCAGTTCTTC.

Remarks on this clone: Mismatch with germline at one junction end may stem from a read error. This chain joins TRBV18 and TRBJ2-4; 7 bases are a match to TRBD2. The CDR3 length is 13 residues. Germline lookup yields CDR1 KGHSH and CDR2 LQKENI. The DNA of the CDR3 is TGTGCCAGCTCCCCACCCGCGGGGGACATTCAGTACTTC. Translation: CASSPPAGDIQYF.

V usage is TRBV1 and J usage is TRBJ2-7; TRBD2, the table's D call, was not compared with the DNA. TRBV1 corresponds to a pseudogene. The CDR3 runs to 16 residues. The CDR3 loop is CTSSLDGSGESYEQYF. In DNA form, the CDR3 reads TGCACCAGCAGCTTAGACGGATCGGGGGAGTCCTACGAGCAGTACTTC.

This clone was detected once. The V call is TRBV11-2, the J call TRBJ2-4; 8 nucleotides agree with TRBD2. CDR3 length: 16 amino acids. V trimming: 1 base; J trimming: 8 bases; junction bases outside the gene matches: 10. Germline V lookup: CDR1 SGHAT, CDR2 FQNNGV. CDR3 DNA: TGTGCCAGCAGCTTAGGGTCCGCGGGGGGCAGAGACATTCAGTACTTC. This translates into CASSLGSAGGRDIQYF.

V usage is TRBV7-8 and J usage is TRBJ1-2; D is undetermined. The CDR3 covers 12 residues. V lost 5 bases and J lost 9, with 13 bases in between. CDR1 is SGHVS and CDR2 is FQNEAQ in the germline V gene. CDR3 amino acids: CASSPPFARYTF. The CDR3 nucleotides are TGTGCCAGCAGCCCTCCTTTCGCGCGCTACACCTTC.

The V call is TRBV19, the J call TRBJ1-1, with D perhaps TRBD1 (5 bases). Germline V CDR1 and CDR2: LNHDA, SQIVND (reference sequence). This CDR3 contains 15 residues. Trimming cost V 8 bases and J 5 bases, with 21 bases left between them. This CDR3 is CASFRGGLGGTEAFF. The CDR3 DNA is TGTGCCAGTTTTCGCGGAGGGCTCGGGGGGACTGAAGCTTTCTTT.

The J gene is TRBJ2-7, the V gene TRBV7-2, with no clear D. The germline V gene encodes CDR1 SGHTA and CDR2 FQGNSA. The V end lost 0 bases, the J end lost 2 bases, and 11 bases lay between the germline ends. This CDR3 has 15 amino acids. This CDR3 reads CASSLAPQATYEQYF. DNA of the CDR3: TGTGCCAGCAGCTTAGCGCCGCAGGCCACCTACGAGCAGTACTTC.

The genes are TRBV5-6 and TRBJ2-3, with D perhaps matching TRBD1 (6 bases). Trimming shortened V by 0 bases and J by 4 bases, and 15 bases separated the two germline ends. Germline lookup yields CDR1 SGHDT and CDR2 YYEEEE. The length of the CDR3 is 16 residues. This chain's CDR3 is CASSLVGRGSADTQYF. Here the CDR3 DNA reads TGTGCCAGCAGCTTGGTGGGCAGGGGAAGTGCAGATACGCAGTATTTT.

The chain combines TRBV23-1 with TRBJ2-7; D perhaps matches TRBD2 (5 bases). Being an ORF, TRBV23-1 has a function that is uncertain. The V and J ends lost 0 bases and 7 bases respectively, with 22 bases between them. The CDR3 length is 17 residues. The CDR3 region has the DNA TGCGCCAGCAGTCAATCGCCGGTGTGGGAGAGTTCGTGTGAGCAGTACTTC. Translated: CASSQSPVWESSCEQYF.

The CDR3 sequence: CASSQPGQTYEQYF. The CDR3 DNA sequence: TGCGCCAGCAGCCAACCCGGACAGACCTACGAGCAGTACTTC. The chain recombines TRBV4-1 with TRBJ2-7; weak D call: TRBD1 (6 bases). Per germline, CDR1 MGHRA and CDR2 YSYEKL. This CDR3 contains 14 residues. Trimming left V 2 bases short and J 2 bases short, with 10 bases between.

This clone appeared once. The J gene is TRBJ1-2, the V gene TRBV15, with TRBD1 identical over 9 bases. In germline, CDR1 is LNHNV, CDR2 YYDKDF (reference sequence). The length of the CDR3 is 12 residues. V shed 6 bases, J shed 6 bases, and the junction held 2 bases outside the gene matches. The CDR3 spells CATRGQGDGYTF. CDR3 nucleotide sequence: TGTGCCACCAGGGGACAGGGTGATGGCTACACCTTC.